The 21 T cell receptor beta chains given below trace back to one sample, sequenced in a study of OX40 agonist ivuxolimab in advanced cancers. Method: immunoSEQ multiplex PCR; TCRdb's copy keeps in-frame clones and lacks some. The table shows about 72,000 clones, with roughly nine tenths occurring only once. This specimen was CD4+ or CD8+ T cells sorted from blood, taken in a trial of the OX40 agonist ivuxolimab. The source of these receptors is an adult with an advanced solid tumor such as melanoma, head and neck, liver or kidney cancer.

This chain joins TRBV5-1 and TRBJ1-4; 10 nucleotides agree with TRBD1. The CDR3 sequence is 21 residues long. The trim removed 4 bases at V and 1 base at J, leaving 19 bases unmatched. Germline V lookup: CDR1 SGHRS, CDR2 YFSETQ. Here the CDR3 DNA reads TGCGCCAGCAGCCTACTCCCTAGGACAGGGGGAAGGATAGGAACTAATGAAAAACTGTTTTTT. The encoded protein is CASSLLPRTGGRIGTNEKLFF.

This clone was counted between two and nine times. DNA of the CDR3: TGTGCCAGCAGGGGGGGGACGGCTAACTATGGCTACACCTTC. It codes for CASRGGTANYGYTF. This chain connects TRBV28 to TRBJ1-2, with D perhaps TRBD1 (5 bases). The CDR3 covers 14 residues. Trimming shortened V by 6 bases and J by 0 bases, and 11 bases separated the two germline ends. CDR1 MDHEN and CDR2 SYDVKM come from the germline V gene.

The rearrangement uses TRBV14 and TRBJ2-7; possibly TRBD2 for D (6 bases). CDR3 size: 14 residues. Germline V CDR1 and CDR2: SGHDN, FVKESK. Trimming shortened V by 2 bases and J by 5 bases, and 13 bases separated the two germline ends. The CDR3 nucleotides are TGTGCCAGCAGCCAAAGACTAGTTTTCAACGAGCAGTACTTC. It codes for CASSQRLVFNEQYF.

V gene TRBV2 combines with J gene TRBJ1-6; D is unresolved. Germline loops: CDR1 SNHLY, CDR2 FYNNEI. Trimming took 7 bases from V and 13 from J, leaving 20 bases between them. CDR3 size: 14 residues. CDR3 coding DNA: TGTGCCAGCAACTTCGACGATAGGGTTCGCCCCCTCCACTTT. Protein: CASNFDDRVRPLHF.

The CDR3 DNA is TGTGCCAGCAGCCCGAGCGGGAGCGCCTACAATGAGCAGTTCTTC. This translates into CASSPSGSAYNEQFF. The chain couples TRBV9 to TRBJ2-1, with 8 bases that match TRBD2. This CDR3 comprises 15 residues. CDR1 SGDLS and CDR2 YYNGEE come from the germline V gene. Trimming at V came to 4 bases and at J to 2 bases, leaving 5 bases not matched to a gene.

The CDR3 here is CASSVQARGDTEAFF. CDR3 DNA sequence: TGTGCCAGCAGCGTCCAGGCCAGGGGAGACACTGAAGCTTTCTTT. The rearrangement uses TRBV9 and TRBJ1-1; a possible D gene is TRBD1 (6 bases). Germline-derived CDR1 and CDR2 are SGDLS and YYNGEE. The germline V and J ends were trimmed by 2 bases and 3 bases, with 14 bases remaining between them. This CDR3 comprises 15 residues. The full variable domain, with the rest looked up from reference TRBV9 and TRBJ1-1, is DSGVTQTPKHLITATGQRVTLRCSPRSGDLSVYWYQQSLDQGLQFLIQYYNGEERAKGNILERFSAQQFPDLHSELNLSSLELGDSALYFCASSVQARGDTEAFFGQGTRLTVV.

The chain carries TRBV4-1 and TRBJ2-1; TRBD2 agrees at 15 bases. Unmatched junction bases numbered 4, after V lost 1 base and J lost 0 bases. CDR1 MGHRA and CDR2 YSYEKL come from the germline V gene. The CDR3 spans 19 residues. The CDR3: CASSQGGTSGGSSYNEQFF. The CDR3 DNA is TGCGCCAGCAGCCAAGGAGGGACTAGCGGGGGGAGCTCCTACAATGAGCAGTTCTTC.

The chain carries TRBV2 and TRBJ2-5; D is undetermined. Trimming shortened V by 1 base and J by 6 bases, and 9 bases separated the two germline ends. The germline CDR1 and CDR2 sequences are SNHLY and FYNNEI. The CDR3 is 13 residues long. The CDR3 bases are TGTGCCAGCAGTGAAGGAGGCTTCCAGACCCAGTACTTC. It is translated as CASSEGGFQTQYF.

Worth noting for this clone: A read error may produce the germline difference seen at one junction end. CDR3 in DNA: TGTGCCAGCAGCTTAGGGACAGAGCGAGAGCAGTACTTC. As protein: CASSLGTEREQYF. V usage is TRBV5-3 and J usage is TRBJ2-7, with 7 nucleotides matching TRBD1. TRBV5-3 is identified as an open reading frame with a role that is uncertain. The CDR3 has 13 amino acids.

This chain connects TRBV7-3 to TRBJ2-1; no definite D call. V lost 2 bases to trimming and J lost 5 bases, with 7 bases between them. Looked up from germline, CDR1 is SGHTA and CDR2 is FQGTGA. This CDR3 comprises 13 residues. The CDR3 loop reads CASSLDQNNEQFF. Written as DNA, the CDR3 is TGTGCCAGCAGCTTAGACCAGAACAATGAGCAGTTCTTC.

The rearrangement links TRBV5-4 to TRBJ2-3; TRBD2 aligns across 14 bases. The V gene end was trimmed by 10 bases and the J gene end by 1 base; junction bases not matched to a gene: 11. Germline V gene data show CDR1 as SGHNT and CDR2 as YYREEE (reference sequence). The CDR3 sequence is 17 residues long. In nucleotides, the CDR3 is TGTGCCTACCGCCCGACTAGCGGGAGGGTGGGCACAGATACGCAGTATTTT. Translated: CAYRPTSGRVGTDTQYF.

CDR3 nucleotides: TGTGCCAGCAGTGAGCCCTGGTACGAGCGGAACACAGATACGCAGTATTTT. Encoded protein: CASSEPWYERNTDTQYF. This rearrangement joins TRBV2 to TRBJ2-3, with TRBD2 as a possible D gene (5 bases). Germline CDR1 SNHLY, CDR2 FYNNEI. CDR3 length equals 17 residues. With 3 bases removed from V and 2 bases from J, the gap between germline ends came to 18 bases.

This rearrangement joins TRBV2 to TRBJ2-7; D unresolved. This CDR3 contains 14 residues. The ends were cut back, 2 bases at V and 0 bases at J, with 8 bases in the middle. Germline CDR1 reads SNHLY; CDR2 reads FYNNEI. The CDR3 protein is CASSERQYSYEQYF. For the CDR3, the DNA is TGTGCCAGCAGTGAACGGCAGTACTCCTACGAGCAGTACTTC.

This sequence joins TRBV19 and TRBJ1-3, with D possibly being TRBD1 (6 bases). With 5 bases removed from V and 4 bases from J, the gap between germline ends came to 12 bases. The CDR3 runs 14 residues. Germline V gene data show CDR1 as LNHDA and CDR2 as SQIVND (reference sequence). CDR3 DNA: TGTGCCAGTAGTCGTACAGGGCGCGGAAACACCATATATTTT. The encoded protein is CASSRTGRGNTIYF.

The chain employs TRBV5-1 and TRBJ2-1; tentative D call: TRBD2 (6 bases). The V gene's germline CDR1 is SGHRS and CDR2 YFSETQ. The V end was cut by 3 bases, the J end by 4 bases, with 8 bases between. The CDR3 extends over 13 amino acids. CDR3 sequence (DNA): TGCGCCAGCAGCTGGGACTCTTACAATGAGCAGTTCTTC. It codes for CASSWDSYNEQFF.

The chain links TRBV28 to TRBJ2-7, with 11 nucleotides matching TRBD2. After removal of 6 bases from V and 2 bases from J, the junction contained 3 bases not matched to a gene. The CDR3 length is 14 residues. Germline-derived CDR1 and CDR2 are MDHEN and SYDVKM. The CDR3 sequence is CASSQTSGTYEQYF. For the CDR3, the DNA is TGTGCCAGCAGCCAGACTAGCGGGACCTACGAGCAGTACTTC.

V and J are TRBV29-1 and TRBJ2-1; perhaps TRBD1 as D (6 bases). Trimming shortened V by 4 bases and J by 2 bases, and 15 bases separated the two germline ends. CDR3 size: 15 residues. CDR1 is SQVTM and CDR2 is ANQGSEA in the germline V gene. CDR3 nucleotide sequence: TGCAGCGTTGCCCGGACAGCCCTACCCTACAATGAGCAGTTCTTC. Its protein product is CSVARTALPYNEQFF.

This clone has just one count. This chain joins TRBV27 and TRBJ1-5; D possibly corresponds to TRBD1 (5 bases). This CDR3 comprises 15 residues. With 5 bases removed from V and 9 bases from J, the gap between germline ends came to 20 bases. In germline, CDR1 is MNHEY, CDR2 SMNVEV (reference sequence). In nucleotides, the CDR3 is TGTGCCAGCAGTCCCCGCGAGAGGGGCCTAGGGCCCCAGCATTTT. It yields the protein CASSPRERGLGPQHF.

This rearrangement joins TRBV5-1 to TRBJ1-1; D ambiguous. V gave up 2 bases and J gave up 2 bases, with 10 bases separating them. Per the germline V gene, CDR1 is SGHRS and CDR2 is YFSETQ. CDR3 length: 14 amino acids. The CDR3 is CASSFSMDNTEAFF. The CDR3 coding sequence is TGCGCCAGCAGCTTTTCCATGGACAACACTGAAGCTTTCTTT.

This clone was counted a single time. The junction and the germline gene differ at one end; a read error may be behind it. This sequence joins TRBV7-9 and TRBJ1-2; D is unresolved. The CDR3 is 14 amino acids. Germline-derived CDR1 and CDR2 are SEHNR and FQNEAQ (reference sequence). Here the CDR3 reads CASSLGLANYGYTF. DNA for the CDR3: TGTGCCAGCAGTTTAGGGTTAGCTAACTATGGCTACACCTTC.

This clone showed up just once. The chain links TRBV6-1 to TRBJ2-3; perhaps D is TRBD1 or TRBD2 (5 bases each). CDR1 is MNHNS, CDR2 SASEGT, per germline. Deletions cut 3 bases from V and 2 bases from J, with 15 bases between. The CDR3 length is 16 residues. The CDR3 coding sequence is TGTGCCAGCAGTGACCTGGGACGCAGAAACACAGATACGCAGTATTTT. Translated, it gives CASSDLGRRNTDTQYF.